This T cell receptor beta chain was profiled in a study of T cell responses to AZD1222 COVID-19 vaccine. Regarding the study as a whole: Increases in Spike-specific TCR breadth and depth were seen after two AZD1222 doses. Clonal diversity may have been underestimated in mostly white British donors.

Germline CDR1 reads PRHDT; CDR2 reads FYEKMQ (reference sequence). The CDR3 is 16 amino acids. The germline V and J ends were trimmed by 1 base and 0 bases, with 12 bases remaining between them. Here immunoSEQ multiplex PCR was the method, and the copy in TCRdb shows in-frame clones only, minus some. Counted here are roughly 120,000 clones, roughly 88% occurring once; the ten biggest clones make up roughly 3.7%. Only one count was recorded for this clone. Its matching antigen is unknown. The clonotype comes from an adult in good health. The material was peripheral blood, obtained on day 0 of MenACWY control vaccination. The chain has TRBV13 and TRBJ1-2; maybe TRBD1 (6 bases). The CDR3 sequence: CASSLDRQGSNYGYTF. For the CDR3, the DNA is TGTGCCAGCAGCTTAGATCGCCAGGGGTCTAACTATGGCTACACCTTC.